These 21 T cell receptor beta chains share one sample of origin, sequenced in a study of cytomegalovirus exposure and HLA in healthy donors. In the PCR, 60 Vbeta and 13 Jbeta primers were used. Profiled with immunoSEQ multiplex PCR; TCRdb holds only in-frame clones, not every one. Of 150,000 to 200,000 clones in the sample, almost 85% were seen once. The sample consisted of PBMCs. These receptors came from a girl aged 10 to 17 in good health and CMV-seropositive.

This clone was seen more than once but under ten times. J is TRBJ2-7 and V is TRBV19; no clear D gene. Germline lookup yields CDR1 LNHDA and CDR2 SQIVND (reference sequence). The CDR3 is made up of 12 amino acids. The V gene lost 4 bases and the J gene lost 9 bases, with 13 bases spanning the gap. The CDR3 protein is CASSTHRFRQYF. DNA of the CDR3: TGTGCCAGTAGTACACATCGTTTCAGGCAGTACTTC.

The CDR3 loop reads CASMGTEPNQPQHF. As DNA, the CDR3 is TGTGCCAGTATGGGGACAGAGCCGAATCAGCCCCAGCATTTT. This chain links TRBV19 with TRBJ1-5; TRBD1 matches 7 bases. The trim removed 7 bases at V and 4 bases at J, leaving 7 bases unmatched. The germline V gene has CDR1 LNHDA and CDR2 SQIVND (reference sequence). The CDR3 is 14 residues long.

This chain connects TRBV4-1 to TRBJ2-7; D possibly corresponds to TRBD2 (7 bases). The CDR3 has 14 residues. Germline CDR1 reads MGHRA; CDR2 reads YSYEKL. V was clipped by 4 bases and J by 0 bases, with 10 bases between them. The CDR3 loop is CASSRGGHSYEQYF. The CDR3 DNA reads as TGCGCCAGCAGCCGCGGGGGCCACTCCTACGAGCAGTACTTC.

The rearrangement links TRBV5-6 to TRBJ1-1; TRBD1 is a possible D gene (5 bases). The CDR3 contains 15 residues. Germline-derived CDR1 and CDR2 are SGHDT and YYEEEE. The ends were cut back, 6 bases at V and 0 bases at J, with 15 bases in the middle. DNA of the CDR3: TGTGCCAGCAACCTCTGGGGGGTGGTGAACACTGAAGCTTTCTTT. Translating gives CASNLWGVVNTEAFF.

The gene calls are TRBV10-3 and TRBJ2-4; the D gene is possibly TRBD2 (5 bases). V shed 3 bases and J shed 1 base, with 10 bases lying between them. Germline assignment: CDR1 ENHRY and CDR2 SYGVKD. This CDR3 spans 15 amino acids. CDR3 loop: CAISDNRGAKNIQYF. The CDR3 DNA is TGTGCCATCAGTGATAACAGAGGGGCCAAAAACATTCAGTACTTC.

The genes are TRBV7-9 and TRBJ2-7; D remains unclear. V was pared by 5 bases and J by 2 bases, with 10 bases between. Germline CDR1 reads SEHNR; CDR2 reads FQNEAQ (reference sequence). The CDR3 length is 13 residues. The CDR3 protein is CASSSAVAYEQYF. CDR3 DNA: TGTGCCAGCAGCAGCGCGGTTGCCTACGAGCAGTACTTC.

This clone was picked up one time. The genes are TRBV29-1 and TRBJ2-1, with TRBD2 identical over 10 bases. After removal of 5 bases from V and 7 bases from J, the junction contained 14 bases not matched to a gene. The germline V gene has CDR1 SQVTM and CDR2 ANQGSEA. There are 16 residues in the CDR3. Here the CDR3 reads CSVLVISGGLTNEQFF. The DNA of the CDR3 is TGCAGCGTTCTCGTTATTAGCGGGGGGTTGACAAATGAGCAGTTCTTC.

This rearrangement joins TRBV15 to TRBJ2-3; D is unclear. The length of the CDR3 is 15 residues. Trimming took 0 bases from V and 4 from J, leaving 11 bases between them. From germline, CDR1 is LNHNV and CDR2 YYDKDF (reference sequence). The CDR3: CATSRDVGPADTQYF. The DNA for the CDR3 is TGTGCCACCAGCAGAGATGTTGGGCCAGCAGATACGCAGTATTTT. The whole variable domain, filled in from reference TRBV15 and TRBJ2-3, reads DAMVIQNPRYQVTQFGKPVTLSCSQTLNHNVMYWYQQKSSQAPKLLFHYYDKDFNNEADTPDNFQSRRPNTSFCFLDIRSPGLGDTAMYLCATSRDVGPADTQYFGPGTRLTVL.

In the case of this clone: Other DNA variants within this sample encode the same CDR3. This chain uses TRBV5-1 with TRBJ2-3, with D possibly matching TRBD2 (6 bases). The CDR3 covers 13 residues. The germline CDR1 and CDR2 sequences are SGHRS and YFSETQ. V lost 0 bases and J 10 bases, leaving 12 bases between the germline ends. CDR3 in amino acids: CASSLAAGIAQYF. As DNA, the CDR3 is TGCGCCAGCAGCTTGGCGGCGGGGATTGCGCAGTATTTT.

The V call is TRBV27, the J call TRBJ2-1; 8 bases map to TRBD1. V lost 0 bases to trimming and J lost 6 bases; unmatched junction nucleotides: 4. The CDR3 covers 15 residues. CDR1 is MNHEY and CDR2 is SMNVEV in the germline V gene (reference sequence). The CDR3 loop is CASSLSWTGFNEQFF. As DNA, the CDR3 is TGTGCCAGCAGTTTATCGTGGACAGGGTTCAATGAGCAGTTCTTC.

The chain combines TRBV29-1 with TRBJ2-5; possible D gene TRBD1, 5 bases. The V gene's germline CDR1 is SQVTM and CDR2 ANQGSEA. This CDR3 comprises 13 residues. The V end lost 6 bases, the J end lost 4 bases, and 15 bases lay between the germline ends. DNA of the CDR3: TGCAGCGTCCCCCTGGACAAATTAGAGACCCAGTACTTC. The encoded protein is CSVPLDKLETQYF. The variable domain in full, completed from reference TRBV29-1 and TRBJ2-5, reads SAVISQKPSRDICQRGTSLTIQCQVDSQVTMMFWYRQQPGQSLTLIATANQGSEATYESGFVIDKFPISRPNLTFSTLTVSNMSPEDSSIYLCSVPLDKLETQYFGPGTRLLVL.

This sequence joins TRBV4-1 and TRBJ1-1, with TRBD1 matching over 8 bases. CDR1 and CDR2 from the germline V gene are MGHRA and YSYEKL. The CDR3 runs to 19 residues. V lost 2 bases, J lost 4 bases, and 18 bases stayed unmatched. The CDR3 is CASSQKMTGDPAKSTEAFF. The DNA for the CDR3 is TGCGCCAGCAGCCAAAAAATGACAGGGGACCCGGCGAAGAGCACTGAAGCTTTCTTT.

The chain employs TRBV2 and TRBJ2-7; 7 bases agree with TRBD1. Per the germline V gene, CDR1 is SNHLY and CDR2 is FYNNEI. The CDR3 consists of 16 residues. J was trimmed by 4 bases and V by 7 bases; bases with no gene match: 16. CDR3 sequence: CASNPPYPGQMYEQYF. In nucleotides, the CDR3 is TGTGCCAGCAACCCACCCTATCCGGGACAGATGTACGAGCAGTACTTC. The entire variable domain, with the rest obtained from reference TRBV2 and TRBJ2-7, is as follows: EPEVTQTPSHQVTQMGQEVILRCVPISNHLYFYWYRQILGQKVEFLVSFYNNEISEKSEIFDDQFSVERPDGSNFTLKIRSTKLEDSAMYFCASNPPYPGQMYEQYFGPGTRLTVT.

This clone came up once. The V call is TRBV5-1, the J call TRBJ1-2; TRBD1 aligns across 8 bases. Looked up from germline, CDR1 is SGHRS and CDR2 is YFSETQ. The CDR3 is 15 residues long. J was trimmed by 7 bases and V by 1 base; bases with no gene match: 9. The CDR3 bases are TGCGCCAGCAGCTTGCAGACAGGGGTACGGTCTGGCTACACCTTC. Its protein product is CASSLQTGVRSGYTF.

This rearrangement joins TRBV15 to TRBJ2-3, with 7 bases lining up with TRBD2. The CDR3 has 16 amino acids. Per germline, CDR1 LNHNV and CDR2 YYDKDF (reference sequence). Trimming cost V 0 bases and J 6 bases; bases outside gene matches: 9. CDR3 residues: CATSRDPGGLGDTQYF. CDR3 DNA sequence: TGTGCCACCAGCAGAGATCCGGGGGGTTTAGGGGATACGCAGTATTTT.

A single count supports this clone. CDR3 amino acids: CATSRDLYGGGYTF. CDR3 sequence (DNA): TGTGCCACCAGCAGAGATCTCTACGGTGGTGGCTACACCTTC. The rearrangement uses TRBV15 and TRBJ1-2, with D uncertain. Germline V gives CDR1 LNHNV, CDR2 YYDKDF (reference sequence). CDR3 size: 14 residues. V gave up 0 bases and J gave up 7 bases, with 12 bases separating them. The variable domain in full, with the rest retrieved from reference TRBV15 and TRBJ1-2, is DAMVIQNPRYQVTQFGKPVTLSCSQTLNHNVMYWYQQKSSQAPKLLFHYYDKDFNNEADTPDNFQSRRPNTSFCFLDIRSPGLGDTAMYLCATSRDLYGGGYTFGSGTRLTVV.

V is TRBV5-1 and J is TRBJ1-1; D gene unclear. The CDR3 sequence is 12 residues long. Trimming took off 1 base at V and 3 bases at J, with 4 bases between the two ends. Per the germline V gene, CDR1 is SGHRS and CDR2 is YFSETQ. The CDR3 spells CASSLPDTEAFF. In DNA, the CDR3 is TGCGCCAGCAGCTTGCCCGACACTGAAGCTTTCTTT.

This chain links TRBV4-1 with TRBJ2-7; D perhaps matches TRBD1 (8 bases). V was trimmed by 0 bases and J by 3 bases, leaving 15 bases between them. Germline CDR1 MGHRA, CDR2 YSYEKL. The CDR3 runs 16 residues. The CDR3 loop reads CASSQDSTGEGYEQYF. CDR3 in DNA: TGCGCCAGCAGCCAAGATTCGACAGGGGAGGGCTACGAGCAGTACTTC.

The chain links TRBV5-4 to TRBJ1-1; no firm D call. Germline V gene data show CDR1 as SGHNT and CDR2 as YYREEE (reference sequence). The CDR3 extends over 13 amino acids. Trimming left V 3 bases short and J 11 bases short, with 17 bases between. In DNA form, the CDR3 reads TGTGCCAGCAGCTCCCGGGAAATCTCGTCCGCTTTCTTT. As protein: CASSSREISSAFF. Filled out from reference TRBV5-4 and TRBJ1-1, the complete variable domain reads ETGVTQSPTHLIKTRGQQVTLRCSSQSGHNTVSWYQQALGQGPQFIFQYYREEENGRGNFPPRFSGLQFPNYSSELNVNALELDDSALYLCASSSREISSAFFGQGTRLTVV.

CDR3 nucleotide sequence: TGTGCCAGCAGCTTAGGAGGTGGGGCCAGCTACGAGCAGTACTTC. Translation: CASSLGGGASYEQYF. The V call is TRBV7-8, the J call TRBJ2-5; TRBD1 is a possible D gene (5 bases). The J call is uncertain, as TRBJ2-7 better fits the DNA end. CDR3 length: 15 amino acids. Germline CDR1 reads SGHVS; CDR2 reads FQNEAQ.

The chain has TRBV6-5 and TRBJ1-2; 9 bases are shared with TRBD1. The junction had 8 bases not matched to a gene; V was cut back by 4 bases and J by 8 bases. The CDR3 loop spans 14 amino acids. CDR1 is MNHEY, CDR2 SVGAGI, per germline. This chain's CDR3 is CASSSRTGEKGYTF. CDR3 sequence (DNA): TGTGCCAGCAGTTCTCGGACAGGGGAGAAAGGCTACACCTTC.